Below, 21 T cell receptor beta chains from the same sample are listed, as sequenced in a study of long-term antiretroviral therapy in people with HIV. At the survey level, the v3.0 immunoSEQ assay was run. Produced via immunoSEQ multiplex PCR; TCRdb's table is partial and in-frame only. The table includes about 36,000 clones, approximately 85% detected once. Sequencing was performed on unsorted PBMCs, taken 2.2 years after starting antiretroviral therapy. The receptors were sampled from a man between 18 and 35 years old with HIV.

V usage is TRBV7-3 and J usage is TRBJ2-3; possibly TRBD2 for D (6 bases). The germline gives CDR1 SGHTA, CDR2 FQGTGA. Trimming removed 5 bases at V and 0 bases at J, with 15 bases between. The CDR3 is 16 amino acids. The CDR3 region is CASSPGTFLSTDTQYF. The DNA for the CDR3 is TGTGCCAGCAGCCCGGGGACTTTTCTAAGCACAGATACGCAGTATTTT.

The V and J genes are TRBV15 and TRBJ1-3; no clear D gene. With 2 bases removed from V and 1 base from J, the gap between germline ends came to 18 bases. The CDR3 runs 18 residues. Looked up from germline, CDR1 is LNHNV and CDR2 is YYDKDF (reference sequence). CDR3 amino acids: CATSRFPERASSGNTIYF. As DNA, the CDR3 is TGTGCCACCAGCAGATTTCCCGAAAGGGCTTCGTCTGGAAACACCATATATTTT.

The chain employs TRBV5-1 and TRBJ2-3; TRBD1 agrees at 10 bases. The CDR3 extends over 16 amino acids. Looked up from germline, CDR1 is SGHRS and CDR2 is YFSETQ. With 4 bases clipped from V and 2 bases from J, the junction kept 7 bases outside the gene matches. CDR3 in amino acids: CASSKRDRGSTDTQYF. The DNA for the CDR3 is TGCGCCAGCAGCAAAAGGGACAGGGGATCCACAGATACGCAGTATTTT.

The V gene is TRBV5-1, the J gene TRBJ2-3; TRBD1 aligns across 8 bases. CDR1 is SGHRS and CDR2 is YFSETQ in the germline V gene. Losses at the gene ends were 0 bases for V and 1 base for J; bases not matched to a gene: 1. This CDR3 has 15 residues. CDR3 sequence (DNA): TGCGCCAGCAGCTTGGAGGGACAGGGCACAGATACGCAGTATTTT. Protein: CASSLEGQGTDTQYF.

The chain recombines TRBV9 with TRBJ2-1; 12 bases line up with TRBD2. The germline gives CDR1 SGDLS, CDR2 YYNGEE. The CDR3 runs 17 residues. V was pared by 3 bases and J by 5 bases, with 9 bases of the junction left unmatched. CDR3 coding DNA: TGTGCCAGCAGCGCCGTCTCCGGACTAGCGGGAAACAATGAGCAGTTCTTC. It specifies CASSAVSGLAGNNEQFF.

The chain couples TRBV18 to TRBJ1-3, with unresolved D. The germline CDR1 and CDR2 sequences are KGHSH and LQKENI. CDR3 length: 16 amino acids. V was clipped by 3 bases and J by 0 bases, with 12 bases between them. This CDR3 reads CASSPRRESSGNTIYF. For the CDR3, the DNA is TGTGCCAGCTCACCGCGGCGGGAGAGCTCTGGAAACACCATATATTTT.

This chain uses TRBV27 with TRBJ2-2, with 11 bases matching TRBD1. Trimming cost V 2 bases and J 8 bases; bases outside gene matches: 10. Germline V lookup: CDR1 MNHEY, CDR2 SMNVEV (reference sequence). This CDR3 has 17 residues. As DNA, the CDR3 is TGTGCCAGCAGTTTACGGGTCCGGGACAGGGGGATAGGGGAGCTGTTTTTT. Its protein is CASSLRVRDRGIGELFF.

This rearrangement joins TRBV4-2 to TRBJ2-7; either TRBD1 or TRBD2 may supply D (6 bases each). The CDR3 is 16 amino acids. Looked up from germline, CDR1 is LGHNA and CDR2 is YNFKEQ. The V gene lost 0 bases and the J gene lost 2 bases, with 14 bases spanning the gap. CDR3 sequence: CASSQDGGRAAYEQYF. CDR3 nucleotides: TGTGCCAGCAGCCAAGATGGGGGGCGGGCTGCCTACGAGCAGTACTTC.

The rearrangement uses TRBV27 and TRBJ2-1; D perhaps matches TRBD1 (5 bases). The CDR3 contains 12 residues. In germline, CDR1 is MNHEY, CDR2 SMNVEV (reference sequence). Deletions cut 2 bases from V and 6 bases from J, with 5 bases between. CDR3 coding DNA: TGTGCCAGCAGTTTAGGGGCCAATGAGCAGTTCTTC. This gives the protein CASSLGANEQFF.

The chain combines TRBV10-3 with TRBJ1-2, with 7 nucleotides matching TRBD1. Per the germline V gene, CDR1 is ENHRY and CDR2 is SYGVKD. The CDR3 is 14 amino acids. V was pared by 3 bases and J by 8 bases, with 9 bases of the junction left unmatched. CDR3 sequence (DNA): TGTGCCATCAGTGATTATGTCCAGGGGGGAGGCTACACCTTC. It specifies CAISDYVQGGGYTF.

The rearrangement joins TRBV5-4 to TRBJ2-5; D is unresolved. V dropped 1 base and J dropped 2 bases, with 12 bases sitting between them. This CDR3 spans 15 amino acids. Germline CDR1 is SGHNT and CDR2 is YYREEE (reference sequence). The CDR3: CASSLNPLPQETQYF. The CDR3 DNA reads TGTGCCAGCAGCTTGAACCCCCTTCCACAAGAGACCCAGTACTTC.

The CDR3 loop is CASSMNTEAFF. The CDR3 DNA sequence: TGTGCCAGCAGTATGAACACTGAAGCTTTCTTT. The chain joins TRBV2 to TRBJ1-1; no reliable D call. The length of the CDR3 is 11 residues. From germline, CDR1 is SNHLY and CDR2 FYNNEI. V lost 5 bases to trimming and J lost 0 bases, with 1 base between them.

The CDR3 DNA sequence: TGTGCCAGCAGCGCGACTCGGACAGAGCATTACTACGAGCAGTACTTC. It translates to CASSATRTEHYYEQYF. V usage is TRBV13 and J usage is TRBJ2-7; tentative D call: TRBD1 (6 bases). V lost 5 bases, J lost 3 bases, and 20 bases lay in between. Per the germline V gene, CDR1 is PRHDT and CDR2 is FYEKMQ (reference sequence). CDR3 length: 16 amino acids. Based on the CDR3 plus reference TRBV13 and TRBJ2-7, the full variable domain is AAGVIQSPRHLIKEKRETATLKCYPIPRHDTVYWYQQGPGQDPQFLISFYEKMQSDKGSIPDRFSAQQFSDYHSELNMSSLELGDSALYFCASSATRTEHYYEQYFGPGTRLTVT.

In this sample, this clone turned up once. V gene TRBV5-1 combines with J gene TRBJ2-2, with TRBD1 matching over 11 bases. V dropped 4 bases and J dropped 5; count of bases not matched to a gene: 7. The CDR3 length is 16 residues. Germline V lookup: CDR1 SGHRS, CDR2 YFSETQ. CDR3 sequence reads: CASSTPGQGETGELFF. CDR3 bases: TGCGCCAGCAGCACGCCGGGACAGGGGGAAACCGGGGAGCTGTTTTTT.

The chain recombines TRBV7-3 with TRBJ1-1; 9 bases agree with TRBD1. Germline-derived CDR1 and CDR2 are SGHTA and FQGTGA. The CDR3 runs 13 residues. Unmatched junction bases numbered 5, after V lost 1 base and J lost 11 bases. CDR3 nucleotides: TGTGCCAGCAGCTTAAGACAGGGGGAGAGGGCTTTCTTT. This codes for CASSLRQGERAFF.

This chain links TRBV7-9 with TRBJ2-7; 7 nucleotides match TRBD1. V trimming: 5 bases; J trimming: 0 bases; junction bases outside the gene matches: 7. The CDR3 contains 15 residues. The germline V gene has CDR1 SEHNR and CDR2 FQNEAQ (reference sequence). CDR3 DNA: TGTGCCAGCAGCCCTCCGGGACAGTTCTCCTACGAGCAGTACTTC. Translation: CASSPPGQFSYEQYF.

This clone was seen once. For the CDR3, the DNA is TGTGCCAGTAGAAAGAGCGGCAGTGTGGGTGAAAAACTGTTTTTT. Its translation: CASRKSGSVGEKLFF. The chain combines TRBV19 with TRBJ1-4, with D unresolved. Trimming left V 6 bases short and J 7 bases short, with 18 bases between. The CDR3 consists of 15 residues. Germline loops: CDR1 LNHDA, CDR2 SQIVND (reference sequence).

The V call is TRBV5-8, the J call TRBJ2-7, with 9 bases fitting TRBD1. CDR3 length equals 13 residues. With 3 bases clipped from V and 3 bases from J, the junction kept 1 base outside the gene matches. Germline V lookup: CDR1 SGHTS, CDR2 YDEGEE. In nucleotides, the CDR3 is TGTGCCAGCAGCTCGACAGGGGGCTACGAGCAGTACTTC. Translated: CASSSTGGYEQYF.

The chain employs TRBV2 and TRBJ1-6, with D possibly matching TRBD1 (5 bases). Germline CDR1 is SNHLY and CDR2 is FYNNEI. The CDR3 is made up of 13 amino acids. V was shortened by 6 bases and J by 7 bases, with 10 bases between the two germline ends. This CDR3 is CASRWEGNSPLHF. CDR3 nucleotide sequence: TGTGCCAGCAGGTGGGAGGGGAATTCACCCCTCCACTTT.

J is TRBJ1-3 and V is TRBV4-1; D remains unclear. The V gene's germline CDR1 is MGHRA and CDR2 YSYEKL. The CDR3 extends over 17 amino acids. Trimming removed 4 bases from V and 0 bases from J, with 16 bases in between. The CDR3 sequence: CASSPPGGPPSGNTIYF. CDR3 sequence (DNA): TGCGCCAGCAGCCCGCCGGGAGGTCCGCCCTCTGGAAACACCATATATTTT.

In its sample, this clone was seen a few times. The chain joins TRBV5-6 to TRBJ1-4; D not certain. V shed 4 bases and J shed 0 bases, with 7 bases lying between them. This CDR3 region has 14 residues. Germline loops: CDR1 SGHDT, CDR2 YYEEEE. CDR3 region: CASSEIATNEKLFF. DNA of the CDR3: TGTGCCAGCAGCGAGATTGCAACTAATGAAAAACTGTTTTTT.